The 27 T cell receptor beta chains below come from one sample, sequenced in a study of T-cell memory formation after mild COVID-19. From the 5' RACE reads, TCRdb called clonotypes with MiXCR, one entry per CDR3 protein. The data hold 300,000 to 350,000 distinct CDR3 sequences, with just under 20% observed a single time. The sample comprised PBMCs or a T cell subset sorted from them (not recorded which). The receptors were sampled from a young man who had mild COVID-19 (a few samples of this study predate the infection). Cell type and time point are not known.

The chain has TRBV7-9 and TRBJ1-3; tentatively, D is TRBD1 (5 bases). CDR3 length: 13 residues. Germline CDR1 and CDR2: SEHNR and FQNEAQ (reference sequence). V was trimmed by 6 bases and J by 7 bases, leaving 13 bases between them. The CDR3 DNA follows: TGTGCCAGCAGGTCAATCTGGGGGAACACCATATATTTT. This encodes CASRSIWGNTIYF.

The V gene is TRBV18, the J gene TRBJ2-3, with TRBD1 as a possible D gene (6 bases). The CDR3 extends over 13 amino acids. Germline assignment: CDR1 KGHSH and CDR2 LQKENI. Trimming shortened V by 5 bases and J by 3 bases, and 9 bases separated the two germline ends. The CDR3 sequence: CASSKTGTDTQYF. The CDR3 coding sequence is TGTGCCAGCTCAAAAACAGGGACAGATACGCAGTATTTT.

This clonotype was observed a few times. The gene calls are TRBV18 and TRBJ2-3; maybe TRBD1 (5 bases). This CDR3 region has 15 residues. Trimming removed 2 bases at V and 3 bases at J, with 12 bases between. From germline, CDR1 is KGHSH and CDR2 LQKENI. This CDR3 is CASSPGASVTDTQYF. The CDR3 region has the DNA TGTGCCAGCTCACCAGGGGCTTCAGTTACAGATACGCAGTATTTT.

This chain uses TRBV10-3 with TRBJ1-2; D is ambiguous. The CDR3 sequence is 13 residues long. CDR1 and CDR2 (germline): ENHRY, SYGVKD. Trimming shortened V by 4 bases and J by 5 bases, and 11 bases separated the two germline ends. CDR3 DNA sequence: TGTGCCATCAGTGGAGACTGGGCATATGGCTACACCTTC. This translates into CAISGDWAYGYTF.

This clonotype has only a few counts. The chain has TRBV5-6 and TRBJ2-7, with D perhaps matching TRBD2 (7 bases). Trimming took off 7 bases at V and 2 bases at J, with 13 bases between the two ends. This CDR3 comprises 13 residues. Germline values: CDR1 SGHDT, CDR2 YYEEEE. The CDR3 DNA is TGTGCCAGCCAACGGGGGGCTGCCTACGAGCAGTACTTC. It yields the protein CASQRGAAYEQYF.

The CDR3 sequence: CASSSEGGSYNEQFF. The CDR3 DNA follows: TGTGCCAGCAGCTCCGAGGGGGGGTCCTACAATGAGCAGTTCTTC. J is TRBJ2-1 and V is TRBV7-3; D is perhaps TRBD2 (7 bases). CDR3 length: 15 amino acids. Germline values: CDR1 SGHTA, CDR2 FQGTGA. Trimming removed 4 bases from V and 1 base from J, with 11 bases in between.

This clonotype appeared a few times. The J gene is TRBJ2-3, the V gene TRBV4-2, with a tentative D call TRBD2 (7 bases). Germline values: CDR1 LGHNA, CDR2 YNFKEQ. The germline V and J ends were trimmed by 0 bases and 0 bases, with 19 bases remaining between them. CDR3 size: 19 residues. CDR3 nucleotide sequence: TGTGCCAGCAGCCAAGAGATTGCGGGGGCCGGGGGCAGCACAGATACGCAGTATTTT. It specifies CASSQEIAGAGGSTDTQYF.

This clonotype has at least ten counts. This rearrangement joins TRBV12-3 or TRBV12-4 to TRBJ2-1; D is ambiguous. The CDR3 spans 14 residues. Trimming cost V 2 bases and J 6 bases, with 11 bases left between them. The chain's CDR3 is CASSLLAGGNEQFF. The CDR3 DNA sequence: TGTGCCAGCAGTTTACTGGCAGGTGGCAATGAGCAGTTCTTC.

The chain recombines TRBV20-1 with TRBJ2-6, with D unresolved. The CDR3 is 12 residues long. The V and J ends lost 3 bases and 2 bases respectively, with 2 bases between them. CDR1 is DFQATT, CDR2 SNEGSKA, per germline (reference sequence). The CDR3 DNA sequence: TGCAGTGCTAGTCCTGGGGCCAACGTCCTGACTTTC. Amino acid sequence: CSASPGANVLTF.

This clonotype was seen more than once but under ten times. In nucleotides, the CDR3 is TGTGCCAGCAGCCTCCATGGACCGGAGAACACCGGGGAGCTGTTTTTT. Protein sequence: CASSLHGPENTGELFF. The chain employs TRBV3-1 and TRBJ2-2; D is ambiguous. Between the trimmed V and J ends, which lost 4 bases and 1 base, there was a span of 13 bases. CDR3 length: 16 residues. CDR1 and CDR2 from the germline V gene are LGHDT and YNNKEL (reference sequence).

In its sample, this clonotype was seen a few times. J is TRBJ1-4 and V is TRBV4-3, with a possible D match to TRBD1 (6 bases). Germline CDR1 LGHNA, CDR2 YSLEER. V gave up 1 base and J gave up 8 bases, with 17 bases separating them. The CDR3 contains 16 residues. The CDR3 DNA sequence: TGCGCCAGCAGCCAAGGCCACAGGGACGTTAGGGAAAAACTGTTTTTT. Translation: CASSQGHRDVREKLFF.

This clonotype has a handful of counts. V and J are TRBV6-5 and TRBJ2-3, with unresolved D. Trimming took off 5 bases at V and 1 base at J, with 7 bases between the two ends. There are 13 residues in the CDR3. Germline loops: CDR1 MNHEY, CDR2 SVGAGI. In DNA form, the CDR3 reads TGTGCCAGCAGTCGCAAGGGCACAGATACGCAGTATTTT. The encoded protein is CASSRKGTDTQYF.

The rearrangement uses TRBV6-6 and TRBJ1-5; D is ambiguous. Trimming took 2 bases from V and 4 from J, leaving 9 bases between them. There are 14 residues in the CDR3. Germline CDR1 MNHNY, CDR2 SVGAGI (reference sequence). DNA of the CDR3: TGTGCCAGCAGTTACGCGGGAGCTAATCAGCCCCAGCATTTT. This encodes CASSYAGANQPQHF.

This clonotype has at least ten counts. The chain carries TRBV5-1 and TRBJ2-3, with 8 bases aligning to TRBD1. There are 15 residues in the CDR3. The V and J ends lost 3 bases and 2 bases, in that order; junction bases with no gene match: 5. Germline CDR1 SGHRS, CDR2 YFSETQ. As DNA, the CDR3 is TGCGCCAGCAGCTCGACAGGGGATTTCACAGATACGCAGTATTTT. It translates to CASSSTGDFTDTQYF.

The chain recombines TRBV5-1 with TRBJ2-7; D is uncertain. V was shortened by 5 bases and J by 3 bases, with 9 bases between the two germline ends. This CDR3 has 12 amino acids. Germline values: CDR1 SGHRS, CDR2 YFSETQ. The CDR3 coding sequence is TGCGCCAGCAGATCGGACGGCTACGAGCAGTACTTC. As protein: CASRSDGYEQYF.

This clonotype was seen more than once but under ten times. V usage is TRBV6-5 and J usage is TRBJ1-1; D gene ambiguous. CDR1 is MNHEY and CDR2 is SVGAGI in the germline V gene. Trimming cost V 6 bases and J 7 bases, with 9 bases left between them. The CDR3 extends over 11 amino acids. This CDR3 is CASSTAHEAFF. CDR3 DNA: TGTGCCAGCAGCACGGCCCATGAAGCTTTCTTT.

This rearrangement joins TRBV29-1 to TRBJ1-5; possibly TRBD1 for D (6 bases). The V gene lost 1 base and the J gene lost 0 bases, with 13 bases spanning the gap. The germline CDR1 and CDR2 sequences are SQVTM and ANQGSEA. CDR3 length equals 16 residues. CDR3 bases: TGCAGCGTTGAAGGGAGGACAGTAATTAGCAATCAGCCCCAGCATTTT. Its translation is CSVEGRTVISNQPQHF.

The CDR3 protein is CASSPSNPGGQPQHF. CDR3 DNA sequence: TGTGCCAGCTCACCGTCTAATCCGGGGGGGCAGCCCCAGCATTTT. The chain combines TRBV18 with TRBJ1-5, with D possibly TRBD1 on 5 matching bases. V was pared by 3 bases and J by 7 bases, with 16 bases between. Germline V CDR1 and CDR2: KGHSH, LQKENI. CDR3 length equals 15 residues. Looking up the rest from reference TRBV18 and TRBJ1-5 gives the full variable domain: NAGVMQNPRHLVRRRGQEARLRCSPMKGHSHVYWYRQLPEEGLKFMVYLQKENIIDESGMPKERFSAEFPKEGPSILRIQQVVRGDSAAYFCASSPSNPGGQPQHFGDGTRLSIL.

The J gene is TRBJ2-1, the V gene TRBV4-1; no clear D gene. The ends were cut back, 6 bases at V and 7 bases at J, with 10 bases in the middle. This CDR3 has 12 residues. Germline lookup yields CDR1 MGHRA and CDR2 YSYEKL. In nucleotides, the CDR3 is TGCGCCAGCAGGGGCGTAGGGAATGAGCAGTTCTTC. It codes for CASRGVGNEQFF.

The rearrangement links TRBV4-3 to TRBJ2-2; D possibly corresponds to TRBD2 (6 bases). Germline CDR1 and CDR2: LGHNA and YSLEER. Trimming left V 4 bases short and J 6 bases short, with 12 bases between. This CDR3 region has 14 residues. The chain's CDR3 is CASSLAERAGELFF. CDR3 in DNA: TGCGCCAGCAGCCTGGCCGAGCGGGCCGGGGAGCTGTTTTTT.

The gene calls are TRBV4-3 and TRBJ1-6, with D unresolved. Germline V gives CDR1 LGHNA, CDR2 YSLEER. The germline V and J ends were trimmed by 3 bases and 5 bases, with 11 bases remaining between them. The CDR3 has 15 amino acids. The CDR3 loop reads CASSQGGSHNSPLHF. The CDR3 bases are TGCGCCAGCAGCCAGGGCGGCAGCCATAATTCACCCCTCCACTTT.

The CDR3 loop reads CASSSTGIGNQPQHF. The CDR3 coding sequence is TGTGCCAGCAGCTCTACAGGGATTGGCAATCAGCCCCAGCATTTT. The chain employs TRBV3-1 and TRBJ1-5, with TRBD1 as a possible D gene (6 bases). V was trimmed by 5 bases and J by 2 bases, leaving 13 bases between them. The CDR3 has 15 amino acids. Germline CDR1 reads LGHDT; CDR2 reads YNNKEL (reference sequence).

This clonotype was found a few times. The chain links TRBV12-3 or TRBV12-4 to TRBJ2-4; a possible D gene is TRBD1 (5 bases). V was shortened by 1 base and J by 11 bases, with 12 bases between the two germline ends. The CDR3 runs to 13 residues. CDR3 residues: CASSLGGGQVQYF. The CDR3 nucleotides are TGTGCCAGCAGTTTAGGGGGTGGACAAGTTCAGTACTTC.

This clonotype was observed a handful of times. An end of the junction does not agree with germline; a read error may underlie this. The CDR3 here is CASSLEGYGTPAEAF. In nucleotides, the CDR3 is TGTGCCAGCAGCTTGGAAGGGTACGGGACGCCGGCTGAAGCTTTT. V usage is TRBV5-6 and J usage is TRBJ1-1; D may be TRBD1 (5 bases). Germline V lookup: CDR1 SGHDT, CDR2 YYEEEE. The CDR3 is made up of 15 amino acids.

This clonotype was seen more than once but under ten times. The V and J genes are TRBV18 and TRBJ1-1; no firm D call. V lost 3 bases to trimming and J lost 1 base, with 6 bases between them. CDR1 is KGHSH and CDR2 is LQKENI in the germline V gene. This CDR3 has 13 amino acids. CDR3 nucleotides: TGTGCCAGCTCACCTGACTCGAACACTGAAGCTTTCTTT. It encodes CASSPDSNTEAFF.

The J gene is TRBJ1-6, the V gene TRBV11-2; 11 bases agree with TRBD1. There are 16 residues in the CDR3. V was clipped by 4 bases and J by 6 bases; unmatched bases: 5. Germline CDR1 SGHAT, CDR2 FQNNGV. In DNA form, the CDR3 reads TGTGCCAGCAGCTGGGACAGGGGGACTTTTAATTCACCCCTCCACTTT. Its translation is CASSWDRGTFNSPLHF.

This clonotype was seen more than once but under ten times. V is TRBV5-4 and J is TRBJ1-1; D might be TRBD1 (5 bases). Trimming pared 4 bases from V and 0 bases from J, leaving 13 bases between. This CDR3 spans 15 amino acids. Germline-derived CDR1 and CDR2 are SGHNT and YYREEE (reference sequence). CDR3 protein: CASSLGTGLNTEAFF. The DNA of the CDR3 is TGTGCCAGCAGCCTCGGGACGGGTTTGAACACTGAAGCTTTCTTT.